This T cell receptor beta chain comes out of a study of neurological immune-mediated disorders. Across the whole study: Among the approximately 35 patients with multiple sclerosis, about 31 were relapsing-remitting, while 3 were secondary progressive. General study results and limits: Among 34 multiple sclerosis patients, 18 had repertoires that phylogenetic grouping placed in one related-CDR3 cluster, a possible signature. No expanded-clone CDR3 amino acid sequence recurred across subjects, suggesting private TCR-beta repertoires.

TCRdb re-called the 5' RACE reads with MiXCR, one entry per CDR3 protein. Of about 46,000 distinct CDR3 sequences listed, roughly 2% are singletons. In its sample, this clonotype was seen many times. Its cognate antigen is unknown. J lost 6 bases, V lost 0 bases, and 7 bases had no gene match. The CDR3 contains 15 residues. CDR1 is MNHEY, CDR2 SVGAGI, per germline. It was from 2 million PBMCs stored at -80 C that the unsorted libraries were obtained. The receptor was isolated from a woman aged 40 to 50 with multiple sclerosis. The chain couples TRBV6-5 to TRBJ2-7, with 8 nucleotides matching TRBD2. The source material was PBMCs. The CDR3 bases are TGTGCCAGCAGTTACTCGGCGGGGGGCTGGGGCGAGCAGTACTTC. Amino acid sequence: CASSYSAGGWGEQYF.